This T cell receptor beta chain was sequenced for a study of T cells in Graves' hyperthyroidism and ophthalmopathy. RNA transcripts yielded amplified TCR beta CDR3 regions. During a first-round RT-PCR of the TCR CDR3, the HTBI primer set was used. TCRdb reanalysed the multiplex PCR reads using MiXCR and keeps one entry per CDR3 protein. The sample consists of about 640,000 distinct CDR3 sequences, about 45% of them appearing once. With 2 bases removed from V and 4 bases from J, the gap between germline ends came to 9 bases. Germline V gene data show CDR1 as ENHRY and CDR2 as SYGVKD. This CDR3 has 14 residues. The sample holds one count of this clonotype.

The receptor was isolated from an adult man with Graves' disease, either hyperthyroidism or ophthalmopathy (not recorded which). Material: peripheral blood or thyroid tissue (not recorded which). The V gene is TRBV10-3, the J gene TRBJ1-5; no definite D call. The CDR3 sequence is CAISEGPRNQPQHF. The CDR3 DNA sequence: TGTGCCATCAGTGAGGGTCCACGGAATCAGCCCCAGCATTTT.